Each of the 23 T cell receptor beta chains below was sequenced from the same sample in a study of cytotoxic CD8 clonotypes in ibrutinib-treated CLL. Using immunoSEQ multiplex PCR, the repertoire was profiled, and TCRdb retains in-frame clones only, with some absent. The sample records 300,000 to 350,000 clones, around four fifths being singletons. Material: PBMCs, obtained before ibrutinib treatment. These TCRs come from a human donor with chronic lymphocytic leukemia.

CDR3 DNA: TGTGCCAGCAGCTCTCCAGGGGGGACTGAAGCTTTCTTT. Its protein product is CASSSPGGTEAFF. The chain combines TRBV7-8 with TRBJ1-1; 7 bases line up with TRBD1. Germline trimming cut 4 bases from V and 5 bases from J; bases unmatched to any gene: 4. Germline-derived CDR1 and CDR2 are SGHVS and FQNEAQ. The CDR3 sequence is 13 residues long.

V usage is TRBV25-1 and J usage is TRBJ1-1; D is perhaps TRBD1 (6 bases). The CDR3 contains 16 residues. Germline V gives CDR1 MGHDK, CDR2 SYGVNS. V was cut by 6 bases and J by 3 bases, with 20 bases left in between. CDR3 sequence (DNA): TGTGCCAGCAGCCCGGGGTGGGGGGCGAGCCACACTGAAGCTTTCTTT. It translates to CASSPGWGASHTEAFF.

This clone was seen only once. The chain carries TRBV6-4 and TRBJ1-2, with 7 bases lining up with TRBD1. This CDR3 spans 13 amino acids. The V segment lost 5 bases and the J segment 7 bases; nucleotides outside the gene matches: 7. The V gene's germline CDR1 is MRHNA and CDR2 SNTAGT. CDR3 nucleotides: TGTGCCAGCAGTACGGGACAGTTTGGTGGCTACACCTTC. Protein product: CASSTGQFGGYTF.

The chain employs TRBV7-7 and TRBJ2-7, with D unclear. The ends were cut back, 8 bases at V and 0 bases at J, with 23 bases in the middle. CDR1 and CDR2 (germline): SSHAT, FNYEAQ (reference sequence). The CDR3 extends over 17 amino acids. The CDR3 DNA reads as TGTGCCAGCCCCTACTGCAAGACCGACCCACTCTCCTACGAGCAGTACTTC. Amino acid sequence: CASPYCKTDPLSYEQYF.

The chain has TRBV25-1 and TRBJ2-1, with D uncertain. V was shortened by 3 bases and J by 0 bases, with 9 bases between the two germline ends. Germline CDR1 is MGHDK and CDR2 is SYGVNS. This CDR3 has 15 residues. The CDR3 sequence is CASSDMLSSYNEQFF. CDR3 bases: TGTGCCAGCAGTGATATGTTGAGCTCCTACAATGAGCAGTTCTTC. Together with reference TRBV25-1 and TRBJ2-1, the CDR3 gives the full variable domain: EADIYQTPRYLVIGTGKKITLECSQTMGHDKMYWYQQDPGMELHLIHYSYGVNSTEKGDLSSESTVSRIRTEHFPLTLESARPSHTSQYLCASSDMLSSYNEQFFGPGTRLTVL.

The chain couples TRBV5-1 to TRBJ2-1; TRBD2 agrees at 10 bases. The V gene's germline CDR1 is SGHRS and CDR2 YFSETQ. The junction had 10 bases not matched to a gene; V was cut back by 6 bases and J by 7 bases. The CDR3 consists of 15 residues. CDR3 residues: CASIDIAGGWNEQFF. CDR3 bases: TGCGCCAGCATCGATATAGCGGGAGGTTGGAATGAGCAGTTCTTC. Looking up the rest from reference TRBV5-1 and TRBJ2-1 gives the full variable domain: KAGVTQTPRYLIKTRGQQVTLSCSPISGHRSVSWYQQTPGQGLQFLFEYFSETQRNKGNFPGRFSGRQFSNSRSEMNVSTLELGDSALYLCASIDIAGGWNEQFFGPGTRLTVL.

This chain connects TRBV9 to TRBJ2-7; tentatively, D is TRBD1 (6 bases). V lost 7 bases and J lost 3, with 17 bases in between. CDR1 and CDR2 from the germline V gene are SGDLS and YYNGEE. The CDR3 sequence is 14 residues long. CDR3 DNA: TGTGCCAGCTCAAGAGCAGGGGCTCTCTACGAGCAGTACTTC. This sequence encodes CASSRAGALYEQYF.

The chain links TRBV11-2 to TRBJ2-7; 9 bases are a match to TRBD2. Trimming took 5 bases from V and 3 from J; bases not matched to a gene: 8. This CDR3 has 15 amino acids. Germline CDR1 and CDR2: SGHAT and FQNNGV. DNA of the CDR3: TGTGCCAGCAGCCCGGTAGCGGGAGTCGTCTACGAGCAGTACTTC. This gives the protein CASSPVAGVVYEQYF.

V is TRBV14 and J is TRBJ2-1; 9 nucleotides agree with TRBD2. This CDR3 region has 15 residues. The V and J ends lost 3 bases and 7 bases, in that order; junction bases with no gene match: 7. Germline-derived CDR1 and CDR2 are SGHDN and FVKESK. DNA of the CDR3: TGTGCCAGCAGCCAGCTAGCGGGGATAGGGAATGAGCAGTTCTTC. This translates into CASSQLAGIGNEQFF.

This clone was detected only a few times. The chain joins TRBV2 to TRBJ1-2; no definite D call. The CDR3 loop spans 12 amino acids. The germline V and J ends were trimmed by 0 bases and 8 bases, with 7 bases remaining between them. Germline V gives CDR1 SNHLY, CDR2 FYNNEI. The chain's CDR3 is CASSEATLGYTF. CDR3 sequence (DNA): TGTGCCAGCAGTGAAGCGACACTCGGCTACACCTTC.

V gene TRBV10-3 combines with J gene TRBJ2-2; no definite D call. There are 13 residues in the CDR3. The V gene's germline CDR1 is ENHRY and CDR2 SYGVKD. V was trimmed by 10 bases and J by 6 bases, leaving 15 bases between them. DNA of the CDR3: TGTGCCACCCAAGTGGTGCTCCCCGGGGAGCTGTTTTTT. Encoded protein: CATQVVLPGELFF.

The CDR3 region has the DNA TGTGCCAGCAGCTTAGTAGCCATCGGGGGCTACACCTTC. The encoded protein is CASSLVAIGGYTF. The gene calls are TRBV7-2 and TRBJ1-2, with D hard to call. Trimming took off 1 base at V and 8 bases at J, with 11 bases between the two ends. CDR1 is SGHTA and CDR2 is FQGNSA in the germline V gene. The CDR3 totals 13 residues.

V usage is TRBV19 and J usage is TRBJ2-5; 8 positions agree with TRBD2. The CDR3 runs 15 residues. V shed 4 bases, J shed 7 bases, and the junction held 11 bases outside the gene matches. Germline V gene lookup returns CDR1 LNHDA and CDR2 SQIVND (reference sequence). The CDR3 loop is CASSTSSGSPGTQYF. For the CDR3, the DNA is TGTGCCAGTAGTACCTCCAGCGGGAGCCCCGGGACCCAGTACTTC.

The chain recombines TRBV5-4 with TRBJ2-2; 9 nucleotides align to TRBD2. Per germline, CDR1 SGHNT and CDR2 YYREEE (reference sequence). The trim removed 1 base at V and 7 bases at J, leaving 5 bases unmatched. The length of the CDR3 is 15 residues. The CDR3 nucleotides read TGTGCCAGCAGCTTGCTCGGCGGGAGGGTCGGGGAGCTGTTTTTT. Translating gives CASSLLGGRVGELFF.

This sequence joins TRBV30 and TRBJ2-5, with 9 bases that match TRBD1. Trimming took 1 base from V and 4 from J; bases not matched to a gene: 7. This CDR3 has 15 amino acids. CDR1 and CDR2 from the germline V gene are GTSNPN and SVGIG (reference sequence). CDR3 loop: CAWSEGDRVRETQYF. The CDR3 coding sequence is TGTGCCTGGAGTGAAGGGGACAGGGTGCGAGAGACCCAGTACTTC.

This chain connects TRBV7-9 to TRBJ1-2; the D is unclear. V was cut by 5 bases and J by 6 bases, with 10 bases left in between. This CDR3 contains 12 residues. Germline values: CDR1 SEHNR, CDR2 FQNEAQ (reference sequence). The CDR3 protein is CASSPWTDGYTF. The CDR3 DNA is TGTGCCAGCAGCCCATGGACGGATGGCTACACCTTC.

The chain has TRBV9 and TRBJ2-1; 7 bases agree with TRBD1. The CDR3 contains 15 residues. Germline lookup yields CDR1 SGDLS and CDR2 YYNGEE. J gave up 3 bases and V 3 bases, and 6 bases lay outside the gene matches. CDR3 protein: CASSAKGAGYNEQFF. The CDR3 DNA reads TGTGCCAGCAGCGCCAAGGGGGCCGGCTACAATGAGCAGTTCTTC.

V is TRBV11-2 and J is TRBJ2-7; 8 bases are shared with TRBD1. Germline-derived CDR1 and CDR2 are SGHAT and FQNNGV. V shed 5 bases and J 2 bases; nucleotides not matched to a gene: 8. The CDR3 sequence is 15 residues long. The CDR3 sequence: CASSPDRDRTYEQYF. The CDR3 DNA reads as TGTGCCAGCAGCCCGGACCGGGACAGGACCTACGAGCAGTACTTC.

V gene TRBV4-2 combines with J gene TRBJ2-7; D gene uncertain. Germline values: CDR1 LGHNA, CDR2 YNFKEQ. Trimming removed 2 bases from V and 5 bases from J, with 22 bases in between. The CDR3 is 17 residues long. The CDR3 sequence: CASSQPRTSKAPNEQYF. The CDR3 nucleotides read TGTGCCAGCAGCCAACCTCGGACCTCTAAGGCCCCCAACGAGCAGTACTTC.

The chain is built from TRBV10-3 and TRBJ1-5, with D possibly being TRBD1 (6 bases). The germline gives CDR1 ENHRY, CDR2 SYGVKD. Trimming shortened V by 0 bases and J by 3 bases, and 12 bases separated the two germline ends. This CDR3 contains 16 residues. CDR3 in DNA: TGTGCCATCAGTGAGTCCCGGGGGCAGAACAATCAGCCCCAGCATTTT. Translating gives CAISESRGQNNQPQHF.

The chain links TRBV7-8 to TRBJ1-1; D possibly corresponds to TRBD1 (5 bases). Trimming stripped 3 bases from V and 9 bases from J, with 20 bases between. The CDR3 is 15 amino acids. Germline V lookup: CDR1 SGHVS, CDR2 FQNEAQ. CDR3 sequence reads: CASSLERWFPGQAFF. The DNA of the CDR3 is TGTGCCAGCAGCTTGGAGAGGTGGTTTCCGGGGCAAGCTTTCTTT.

This clone came up once. The V and J genes are TRBV25-1 and TRBJ1-3; TRBD1 aligns across 12 bases. V lost 4 bases, J lost 3 bases, and 10 bases stayed unmatched. This CDR3 has 18 residues. Germline lookup yields CDR1 MGHDK and CDR2 SYGVNS. CDR3 DNA sequence: TGTGCCAGCAGTGGGACCGGGACAGGGGGCCGCCTTGGAAACACCATATATTTT. Protein: CASSGTGTGGRLGNTIYF. Full variable domain (rest looked up from reference TRBV25-1 and TRBJ1-3): EADIYQTPRYLVIGTGKKITLECSQTMGHDKMYWYQQDPGMELHLIHYSYGVNSTEKGDLSSESTVSRIRTEHFPLTLESARPSHTSQYLCASSGTGTGGRLGNTIYFGEGSWLTVV.

The chain carries TRBV30 and TRBJ2-6; no clear D gene. The CDR3 covers 13 residues. Deletions cut 5 bases from V and 1 base from J, with 6 bases between. Germline V gene lookup returns CDR1 GTSNPN and CDR2 SVGIG (reference sequence). CDR3 in amino acids: CAWDPSGANVLTF. Here the CDR3 DNA reads TGTGCCTGGGATCCTTCTGGGGCCAACGTCCTGACTTTC.